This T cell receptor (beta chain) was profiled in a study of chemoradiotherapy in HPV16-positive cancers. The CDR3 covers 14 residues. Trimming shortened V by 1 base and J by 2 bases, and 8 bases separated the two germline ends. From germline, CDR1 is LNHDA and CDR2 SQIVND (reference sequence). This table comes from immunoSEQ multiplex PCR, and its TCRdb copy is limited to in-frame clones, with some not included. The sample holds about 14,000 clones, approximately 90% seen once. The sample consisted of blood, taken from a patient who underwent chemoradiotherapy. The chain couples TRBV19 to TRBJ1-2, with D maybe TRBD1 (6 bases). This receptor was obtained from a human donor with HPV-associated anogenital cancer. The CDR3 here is CASSIATGNYGYTF. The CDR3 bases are TGTGCCAGTAGTATAGCCACAGGGAACTATGGCTACACCTTC.